The rows below give T cell receptor beta chains drawn from one sample of a study of regulatory T cells in long-lasting Graves disease. TCRdb re-called the multiplex PCR reads through MiXCR, storing one row per CDR3 protein. In the table there are 500,000 to 800,000 distinct CDR3 sequences, about 32% of which are singletons. The sequencing here drew on peripheral blood mononuclear cells (PBMCs), taken when the disease was refractory, from a patient treated with antithyroid drugs. These receptors were collected from a female donor with Graves disease. The conserved cysteine and the conserved F or W are not part of the CDR3 here. Size tells how often a clone was seen (once, few, many) or the class of an expanded clone, and some rows leave it out.

cdr3_aa v_call clone_size j_call
ASSLYGAGTIGNMNTEAF TRBV28 . TRBJ1-1
ASRQAGTSGRDTQY TRBV6-2/TRBV6-3 . TRBJ2-3
ASSWYGVDTEAF TRBV5-6 . TRBJ1-1
ASSQSTGNTEAF TRBV3-1 many TRBJ1-1
ASSLKAPEGYGYT TRBV4-1 . TRBJ1-2
SGGNSPYEQY TRBV20-1 . TRBJ2-7
SAKSSPGATNEKLF TRBV20-1 . TRBJ1-4
ASSYLSGRSNTEAF TRBV6-5 . TRBJ1-1
ASSRQARSSGNTIY TRBV2 . TRBJ1-3
SARITSGMGIGKRETQY TRBV20-1 . TRBJ2-5
ASSPRGLNSPLH TRBV12-3/TRBV12-4 . TRBJ1-6
ASSQGRGGRYEQY TRBV4-1 few TRBJ2-7
ACHPGTGETQY TRBV30 . TRBJ2-5
ASSPVGGQAF TRBV9 . TRBJ1-1
ASSPHLLKGGGEKLF TRBV11-2 few TRBJ1-4
AWSGQSEPGYT TRBV30 . TRBJ1-2
SVSFGDRGNEKLF TRBV29-1 . TRBJ1-4
ASSLRQQGNQPQH TRBV19 . TRBJ1-5
SASGTGDQPQH TRBV20-1 . TRBJ1-5
ATGQGARELF TRBV6-1 . TRBJ2-2
ASSPPSGENTEAF TRBV28 . TRBJ1-1
ASRAANTGELF TRBV7-2 . TRBJ2-2
ASSVGSGTYYGYT TRBV9 . TRBJ1-2
ASGLVVGSSGNTIY TRBV12-5 . TRBJ1-3
ASSLSGTGSGTEAF TRBV7-6 . TRBJ1-1
ASSLGTVGETQY TRBV6-1 . TRBJ2-5
ASSYSPASRENYGYT TRBV6-2/TRBV6-3 few TRBJ1-2
ASSFDRDRANYGYT TRBV28 many TRBJ1-2
SVRGNSNQPQH TRBV29-1 . TRBJ1-5
ASSPKSQGTDGYT TRBV18 . TRBJ1-2
ASGLVPIGQNTEAF TRBV12-5 many TRBJ1-1
ASSASQVNNQPQH TRBV27 few TRBJ1-5
ASSWDREVGEQY TRBV18 few TRBJ2-7
SVTGTGSAGELF TRBV29-1 . TRBJ2-2
ASSQSGAQGEKLF TRBV5-1 . TRBJ1-4
ASRTNPGGTEAF TRBV28 few TRBJ1-1
ASRPDNLQGLTEAF TRBV6-1 . TRBJ1-1
ASSPGTNSNQPQH TRBV9 few TRBJ1-5
ASSVAWRTGENSPLH TRBV9 few TRBJ1-6
ASSYSGLAEYEQY TRBV6-5 many TRBJ2-7
ASSPALVPQPQH TRBV18 few TRBJ1-5
ASSLEGDAGELF TRBV11-1 few TRBJ2-2
AISDGRGNSYT TRBV10-3 . TRBJ1-2
ASSQRETEAF TRBV3-1 many TRBJ1-1
ASSYYTSGGYGYT TRBV6-2/TRBV6-3 many TRBJ1-2
SARESLALDTEAF TRBV20-1 . TRBJ1-1
ASSEVEGDGYT TRBV6-1 . TRBJ1-2
SAQVGVTEAF TRBV20-1 . TRBJ1-1
ASKLTPGQNEKLF TRBV5-1 few TRBJ1-4
ASSSRPGSEAF TRBV28 many TRBJ1-1
ASSAYLAGGSGETQY TRBV7-9 . TRBJ2-5
ASSYSDSAYEQY TRBV6-5 . TRBJ2-7
ASSEVLLDSGSYEQY TRBV2 few TRBJ2-7
ASSVGGLQETQY TRBV11-3 . TRBJ2-5
ASSLAGGNNQPQH TRBV7-2 . TRBJ1-5
ATGPGGLISTEAF TRBV6-1 few TRBJ1-1
ASRTYGGFTGELF TRBV2 few TRBJ2-2